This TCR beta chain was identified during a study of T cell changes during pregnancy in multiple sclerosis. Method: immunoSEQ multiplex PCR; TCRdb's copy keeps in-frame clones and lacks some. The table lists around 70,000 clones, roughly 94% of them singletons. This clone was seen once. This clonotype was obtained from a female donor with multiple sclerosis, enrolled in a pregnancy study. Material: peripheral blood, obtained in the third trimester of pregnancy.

This CDR3 reads CSVEDGRRTQHF. CDR3 in DNA: TGCAGCGTTGAAGATGGGAGGCGTACCCAGCATTTT. J is TRBJ1-5 and V is TRBV29-1; no definite D call. The V end lost 0 bases, the J end lost 11 bases, and 11 bases lay between the germline ends. In germline, CDR1 is SQVTM, CDR2 ANQGSEA. The CDR3 covers 12 residues.